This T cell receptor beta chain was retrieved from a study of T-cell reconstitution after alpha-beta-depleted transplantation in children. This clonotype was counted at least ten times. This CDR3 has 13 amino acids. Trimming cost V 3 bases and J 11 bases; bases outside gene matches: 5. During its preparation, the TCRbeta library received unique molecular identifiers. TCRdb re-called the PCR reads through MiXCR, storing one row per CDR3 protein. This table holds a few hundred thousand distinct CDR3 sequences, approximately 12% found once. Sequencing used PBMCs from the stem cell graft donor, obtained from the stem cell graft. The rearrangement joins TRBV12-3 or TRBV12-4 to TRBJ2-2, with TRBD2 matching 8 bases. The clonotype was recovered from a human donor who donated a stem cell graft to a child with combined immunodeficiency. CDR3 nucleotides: TGTGCCAGCAGTTTGACCGGGACTAGAGAGCTGTTTTTT. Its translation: CASSLTGTRELFF.